The sequence of this T cell receptor beta chain was determined in a study of T cell responses to AZD1222 COVID-19 vaccine. The overall study: Pooled together were second doses at about 4 or about 12 weeks.

Some clones are missing from TCRdb's copy, which holds only in-frame ones; the method was immunoSEQ multiplex PCR. Among 130,000 or so clones, about 90% were seen once, and the ten largest hold more than 4.5%. Trimming at V came to 4 bases and at J to 0 bases, leaving 2 bases not matched to a gene. This CDR3 is built from 14 residues. Germline-derived CDR1 and CDR2 are SGHRS and YFSETQ. Of note for this clone: Its antigen is not known.

The study, taken as a whole, reports: Donors were chiefly white British, with a greater number of females, and clonal diversity was perhaps underestimated.

The sample was peripheral blood, taken on day 0 of AZD1222 vaccination. The chain employs TRBV5-1 and TRBJ1-1, with 8 positions matching TRBD1. The receptor's source is an adult in good health. This CDR3 reads CASSPGQVNTEAFF. In DNA, the CDR3 is TGCGCCAGCAGCCCGGGACAGGTGAACACTGAAGCTTTCTTT.